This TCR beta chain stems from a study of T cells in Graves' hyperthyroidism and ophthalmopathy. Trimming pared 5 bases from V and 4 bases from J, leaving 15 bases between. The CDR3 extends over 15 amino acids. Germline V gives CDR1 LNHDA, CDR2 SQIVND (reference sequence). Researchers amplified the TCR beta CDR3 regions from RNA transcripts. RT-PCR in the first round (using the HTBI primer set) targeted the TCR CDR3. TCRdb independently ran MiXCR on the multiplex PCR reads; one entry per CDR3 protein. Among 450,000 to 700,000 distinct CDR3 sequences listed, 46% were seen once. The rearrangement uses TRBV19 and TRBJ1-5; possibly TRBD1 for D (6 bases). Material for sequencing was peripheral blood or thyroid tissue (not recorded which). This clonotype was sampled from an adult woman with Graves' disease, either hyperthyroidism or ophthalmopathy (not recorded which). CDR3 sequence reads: CASSPGQFQNQPQHF. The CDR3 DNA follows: TGTGCCAGTAGTCCTGGACAGTTTCAAAATCAGCCCCAGCATTTT.